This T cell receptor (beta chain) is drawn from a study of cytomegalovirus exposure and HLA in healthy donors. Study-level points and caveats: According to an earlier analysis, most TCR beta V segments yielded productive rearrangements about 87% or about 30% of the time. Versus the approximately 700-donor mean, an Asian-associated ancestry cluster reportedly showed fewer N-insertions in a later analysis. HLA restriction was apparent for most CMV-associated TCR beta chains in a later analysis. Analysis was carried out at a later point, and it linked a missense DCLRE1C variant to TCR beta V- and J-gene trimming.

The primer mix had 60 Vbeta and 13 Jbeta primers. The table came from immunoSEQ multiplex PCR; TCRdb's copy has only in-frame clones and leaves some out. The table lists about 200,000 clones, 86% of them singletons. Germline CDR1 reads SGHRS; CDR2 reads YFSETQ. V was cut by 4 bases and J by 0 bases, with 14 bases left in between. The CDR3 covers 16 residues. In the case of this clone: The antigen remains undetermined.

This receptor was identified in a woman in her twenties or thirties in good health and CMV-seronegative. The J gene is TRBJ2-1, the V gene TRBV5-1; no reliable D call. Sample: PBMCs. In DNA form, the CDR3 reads TGCGCCAGCAGCCGCACTGACCGGAGCTCCTACAATGAGCAGTTCTTC. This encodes CASSRTDRSSYNEQFF.